This TCR beta chain was captured by sequencing in a study of T cell responses to AZD1222 COVID-19 vaccine. Profiled with immunoSEQ multiplex PCR; TCRdb holds only in-frame clones, not every one. The sample holds 150,000 to 200,000 clones, approximately 94% seen once. Germline CDR1 is SGHAT and CDR2 is FQNNGV. Deletions cut 1 base from V and 3 bases from J, with 13 bases between. The CDR3 consists of 15 residues. The starting material was peripheral blood, obtained 28 days after the second AZD1222 dose. The V call is TRBV11-2, the J call TRBJ2-7, with D possibly being TRBD2 (6 bases). The sequence was obtained from an adult who received the AZD1222 COVID-19 vaccine. The CDR3 sequence: CASSLGAGPNYEQYF. In DNA, the CDR3 is TGTGCCAGCAGCTTAGGAGCGGGCCCTAACTACGAGCAGTACTTC.